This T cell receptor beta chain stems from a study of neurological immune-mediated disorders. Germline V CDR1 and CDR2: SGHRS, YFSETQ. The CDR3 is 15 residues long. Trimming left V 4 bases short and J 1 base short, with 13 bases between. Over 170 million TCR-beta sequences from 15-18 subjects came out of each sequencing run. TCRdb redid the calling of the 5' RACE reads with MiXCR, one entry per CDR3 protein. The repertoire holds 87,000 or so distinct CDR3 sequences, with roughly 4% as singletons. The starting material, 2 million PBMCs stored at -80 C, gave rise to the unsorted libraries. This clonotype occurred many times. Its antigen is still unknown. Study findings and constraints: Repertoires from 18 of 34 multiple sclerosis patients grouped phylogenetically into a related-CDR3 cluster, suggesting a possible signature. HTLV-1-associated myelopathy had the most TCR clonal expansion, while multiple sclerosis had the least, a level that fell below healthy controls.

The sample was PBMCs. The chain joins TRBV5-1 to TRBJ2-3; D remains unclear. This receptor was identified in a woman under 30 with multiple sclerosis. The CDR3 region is CASSLMEIGTDTQYF. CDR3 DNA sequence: TGCGCCAGCAGCCTGATGGAAATAGGCACAGATACGCAGTATTTT.